Shown below are 26 T cell receptor beta chains from a single sample sequenced in a study of beta chain features in type 1 diabetes. Isolated RNA was reverse transcribed in full, so expressed TCRB transcripts were sequenced. Generated by immunoSEQ multiplex PCR, the TCRdb table keeps only in-frame clones and is missing some. Of under 300,000 clones listed, over 20% are singletons. Whole-study findings and limits: Patients with Type 1 diabetes showed moderately but significantly shorter TCRB CDR3s in all four CD4+ subsets.

These receptors have no identified antigens. The sample was naive CD4+ T cells from blood. The source of these receptors is a woman aged 40 to 49 with type 1 diabetes.

This sequence joins TRBV5-1 and TRBJ1-1; D gene uncertain. V was cut by 0 bases and J by 4 bases, with 10 bases left in between. CDR3 length: 14 residues. Per the germline V gene, CDR1 is SGHRS and CDR2 is YFSETQ. The CDR3 region is CASSLGQPGTEAFF. As DNA, the CDR3 is TGCGCCAGCAGCTTGGGTCAGCCGGGCACTGAAGCTTTCTTT. The full variable domain, in which reference TRBV5-1 and TRBJ1-1 provide the parts outside the CDR3, is KAGVTQTPRYLIKTRGQQVTLSCSPISGHRSVSWYQQTPGQGLQFLFEYFSETQRNKGNFPGRFSGRQFSNSRSEMNVSTLELGDSALYLCASSLGQPGTEAFFGQGTRLTVV.

This rearrangement joins TRBV25-1 to TRBJ1-5; TRBD1 agrees at 8 bases. Germline V gene data show CDR1 as MGHDK and CDR2 as SYGVNS. The ends lost 1 base at V and 9 bases at J; junction bases unmatched: 8. This CDR3 spans 15 amino acids. The CDR3 nucleotides read TGTGCCAGCAGTGAATCCTCCAGGGGGCAATGGCCCCAGCATTTT. It yields the protein CASSESSRGQWPQHF.

The table lists this clone with a few counts. The chain employs TRBV19 and TRBJ2-1; 7 nucleotides agree with TRBD1. The CDR3 is made up of 13 amino acids. Germline CDR1 LNHDA, CDR2 SQIVND (reference sequence). V dropped 3 bases and J dropped 9; count of bases not matched to a gene: 5. The CDR3 loop reads CASSIQGEGEQFF. CDR3 bases: TGTGCCAGTAGTATTCAGGGGGAAGGTGAGCAGTTCTTC. Full variable domain (remainder filled in from reference TRBV19 and TRBJ2-1): DGGITQSPKYLFRKEGQNVTLSCEQNLNHDAMYWYRQDPGQGLRLIYYSQIVNDFQKGDIAEGYSVSREKKESFPLTVTSAQKNPTAFYLCASSIQGEGEQFFGPGTRLTVL.

This chain joins TRBV19 and TRBJ2-5, with 9 bases aligning to TRBD1. The J segment lost 5 bases and the V segment lost 5 bases, leaving 6 bases of the junction unmatched. CDR1 LNHDA and CDR2 SQIVND come from the germline V gene (reference sequence). This CDR3 is built from 14 residues. For the CDR3, the DNA is TGTGCCAGTAGTCGACAGGGGGGCTCGGAGACCCAGTACTTC. Residues: CASSRQGGSETQYF.

In this sample, this clone turned up a few times. The chain has TRBV14 and TRBJ2-1; D may be TRBD1 (6 bases). CDR1 is SGHDN, CDR2 FVKESK, per germline. The germline V and J ends were trimmed by 6 bases and 0 bases, with 12 bases remaining between them. The CDR3 spans 15 residues. CDR3 residues: CASSLPRGSYNEQFF. The CDR3 DNA follows: TGTGCCAGCAGTCTCCCCAGGGGCTCCTACAATGAGCAGTTCTTC.

The chain recombines TRBV29-1 with TRBJ1-4; no clear D gene. Germline V gene data show CDR1 as SQVTM and CDR2 as ANQGSEA. This CDR3 comprises 14 residues. The ends were cut back, 7 bases at V and 0 bases at J, with 12 bases in the middle. Here the CDR3 DNA reads TGCAGCGCCACCCACATTGCAACTAATGAAAAACTGTTTTTT. Its translation: CSATHIATNEKLFF.

The J gene is TRBJ1-5, the V gene TRBV7-6; 9 bases fit TRBD1. This CDR3 contains 14 residues. After removal of 5 bases from V and 3 bases from J, the junction contained 2 bases not matched to a gene. The V gene's germline CDR1 is SGHVS and CDR2 FNYEAQ. The CDR3 region has the DNA TGTGCCAGCAGCCGGACAGGGGACAATCAGCCCCAGCATTTT. Translation: CASSRTGDNQPQHF.

This rearrangement joins TRBV7-2 to TRBJ2-5; D is unresolved. CDR1 and CDR2 from the germline V gene are SGHTA and FQGNSA. Trimming stripped 1 base from V and 2 bases from J, with 11 bases between. The CDR3 sequence is 15 residues long. The CDR3 DNA follows: TGTGCCAGCAGCTTAGTTGGTTCGACTCAAGAGACCCAGTACTTC. Its protein product is CASSLVGSTQETQYF.

There are a few counts of this clone. This rearrangement joins TRBV19 to TRBJ2-5; D is unclear. The J call may be incorrect, as the DNA end agrees better with TRBJ2-7. Germline loops: CDR1 LNHDA, CDR2 SQIVND (reference sequence). The CDR3 sequence is 9 residues long. The CDR3 loop is CASIAEQYF. In nucleotides, the CDR3 is TGTGCCAGTATTGCCGAGCAGTACTTC.

The chain has TRBV10-3 and TRBJ2-6, with 8 bases fitting TRBD1. Trimming took 6 bases from V and 0 from J; bases not matched to a gene: 10. The germline gives CDR1 ENHRY, CDR2 SYGVKD. This CDR3 comprises 18 residues. CDR3 in DNA: TGTGCCATCAGCGGACAGGGTGAGGACAGCTCTGGGGCCAACGTCCTGACTTTC. This gives the protein CAISGQGEDSSGANVLTF.

This chain uses TRBV11-1 with TRBJ2-5, with 8 positions matching TRBD2. The length of the CDR3 is 14 residues. After removal of 4 bases from V and 4 bases from J, the junction contained 5 bases not matched to a gene. Germline V lookup: CDR1 SGHAT, CDR2 FQDESV (reference sequence). CDR3 coding DNA: TGTGCCAGCAGCTGGGTGACTAGCGTAGAGACCCAGTACTTC. Amino acids: CASSWVTSVETQYF. Complete variable domain (other parts from reference TRBV11-1 and TRBJ2-5): EAEVAQSPRYKITEKSQAVAFWCDPISGHATLYWYRQILGQGPELLVQFQDESVVDDSQLPKDRFSAERLKGVDSTLKIQPAELGDSAMYLCASSWVTSVETQYFGPGTRLLVL.

V usage is TRBV5-4 and J usage is TRBJ2-1, with D possibly being TRBD1 (6 bases). Germline V CDR1 and CDR2: SGHNT, YYREEE (reference sequence). V was clipped by 4 bases and J by 4 bases, with 21 bases between them. CDR3 length: 17 residues. The CDR3 sequence: CASSGETGSPVYNEQFF. DNA of the CDR3: TGTGCCAGCAGCGGGGAGACAGGCTCCCCCGTATACAATGAGCAGTTCTTC.

The V and J genes are TRBV15 and TRBJ1-5, with D perhaps matching TRBD1 (6 bases). From germline, CDR1 is LNHNV and CDR2 YYDKDF (reference sequence). The ends were cut back, 5 bases at V and 7 bases at J, with 18 bases in the middle. The CDR3 runs 15 residues. The chain's CDR3 is CATSPRAGGGQPQHF. DNA for the CDR3: TGTGCCACCAGCCCGCGGGCGGGGGGCGGCCAGCCCCAGCATTTT.

V usage is TRBV4-2 and J usage is TRBJ1-5, with D uncertain. V dropped 1 base and J dropped 1 base, with 11 bases sitting between them. Germline V CDR1 and CDR2: LGHNA, YNFKEQ. The length of the CDR3 is 16 residues. The DNA for the CDR3 is TGTGCCAGCAGCCAAGCGGTTACGGGAAGCAATCAGCCCCAGCATTTT. Amino acid sequence: CASSQAVTGSNQPQHF.

This clone was seen a handful of times. The chain has TRBV6-5 and TRBJ1-2; a weak D match, TRBD1 (6 bases). There are 12 residues in the CDR3. With 6 bases removed from V and 8 bases from J, the gap between germline ends came to 13 bases. Germline V CDR1 and CDR2: MNHEY, SVGAGI. CDR3 amino acids: CASSQQGRGYTF. The CDR3 nucleotides are TGTGCCAGCAGCCAACAGGGAAGGGGCTACACCTTC.

This clone was observed a few times. This chain uses TRBV5-8 with TRBJ1-2; D unresolved. Trimming pared 4 bases from V and 4 bases from J, leaving 11 bases between. Germline lookup yields CDR1 SGHTS and CDR2 YDEGEE. The CDR3 has 13 amino acids. The CDR3 protein is CASSADSIYGYTF. CDR3 bases: TGTGCCAGCAGCGCCGACTCCATCTATGGCTACACCTTC.

In this sample, this clone turned up a few times. The chain is built from TRBV28 and TRBJ1-1; D is uncertain. Germline V gene lookup returns CDR1 MDHEN and CDR2 SYDVKM. Trimming cost V 3 bases and J 6 bases, with 20 bases left between them. CDR3 length: 16 residues. CDR3 bases: TGTGCCAGCAGTTTTGGTTCGGCAGTAGCAGAAGCTGAAGCTTTCTTT. Encoded protein: CASSFGSAVAEAEAFF.

This clone showed up just a few times. The V gene is TRBV15, the J gene TRBJ1-1; a possible D gene is TRBD1 (6 bases). This CDR3 spans 12 amino acids. Germline V gene lookup returns CDR1 LNHNV and CDR2 YYDKDF (reference sequence). Trimming removed 0 bases from V and 8 bases from J, with 7 bases in between. This CDR3 is CATSRDGTEAFF. CDR3 in DNA: TGTGCCACCAGCAGAGATGGGACAGAAGCTTTCTTT.

The CDR3 region has the DNA TGTGCCAGCAGCTTAGTTGGGACAGGGGGAGAGCAGTACTTC. It is translated as CASSLVGTGGEQYF. The rearrangement links TRBV7-6 to TRBJ2-7; TRBD1 matches 11 bases. This CDR3 has 14 residues. After removal of 1 base from V and 7 bases from J, the junction contained 3 bases not matched to a gene. CDR1 and CDR2 from the germline V gene are SGHVS and FNYEAQ. The variable domain in full, completed from reference TRBV7-6 and TRBJ2-7, reads GAGVSQSPRYKVTKRGQDVALRCDPISGHVSLYWYRQALGQGPEFLTYFNYEAQQDKSGLPNDRFSAERPEGSISTLTIQRTEQRDSAMYRCASSLVGTGGEQYFGPGTRLTVT.

J is TRBJ2-4 and V is TRBV4-2; the D gene is possibly TRBD2 (5 bases). Trimming took 0 bases from V and 6 from J, leaving 15 bases between them. The CDR3 runs 16 residues. Looked up from germline, CDR1 is LGHNA and CDR2 is YNFKEQ. The CDR3 loop reads CASSQDRASSSNIQYF. CDR3 coding DNA: TGTGCCAGCAGCCAAGATAGGGCTAGCAGCTCAAACATTCAGTACTTC.

This clone has just a few counts. The rearrangement links TRBV29-1 to TRBJ1-4, with a tentative D call TRBD1 (5 bases). The V gene lost 5 bases and the J gene lost 5 bases, with 12 bases spanning the gap. The germline V gene encodes CDR1 SQVTM and CDR2 ANQGSEA. This CDR3 spans 13 amino acids. CDR3 amino acids: CSVLLGGNEKLFF. In nucleotides, the CDR3 is TGCAGCGTTCTCCTTGGGGGGAATGAAAAACTGTTTTTT. The entire variable domain, with the rest obtained from reference TRBV29-1 and TRBJ1-4, is as follows: SAVISQKPSRDICQRGTSLTIQCQVDSQVTMMFWYRQQPGQSLTLIATANQGSEATYESGFVIDKFPISRPNLTFSTLTVSNMSPEDSSIYLCSVLLGGNEKLFFGSGTQLSVL.

The chain combines TRBV29-1 with TRBJ2-7; D perhaps matches TRBD1 (6 bases). Germline V lookup: CDR1 SQVTM, CDR2 ANQGSEA. Trimming removed 6 bases at V and 2 bases at J, with 17 bases between. CDR3 length: 14 amino acids. The CDR3 nucleotides are TGCAGCGTGGCCAGGGGCCATCGGGCCTACGAGCAGTACTTC. Its translation is CSVARGHRAYEQYF.

This sequence joins TRBV7-2 and TRBJ2-1, with TRBD1 identical over 7 bases. Per the germline V gene, CDR1 is SGHTA and CDR2 is FQGNSA. The CDR3 consists of 15 residues. V shed 4 bases, J shed 1 base, and the junction held 4 bases outside the gene matches. CDR3 residues: CASSSDRISYNEQFF. The CDR3 nucleotides read TGTGCCAGCAGCTCGGACAGGATTTCCTACAATGAGCAGTTCTTC.

This clone was seen only a few times. The V gene is TRBV11-1, the J gene TRBJ2-2; 7 bases are shared with TRBD1. V shed 5 bases, J shed 7 bases, and the junction held 7 bases outside the gene matches. Germline values: CDR1 SGHAT, CDR2 FQDESV (reference sequence). The CDR3 is 14 amino acids. The CDR3 DNA is TGTGCCAGCAGCATTGACAGGGTGGTCGGGGAGCTGTTTTTT. The encoded protein is CASSIDRVVGELFF.

This chain links TRBV19 with TRBJ1-6; weak D call: TRBD1 (6 bases). The V gene lost 6 bases and the J gene lost 10 bases, with 19 bases spanning the gap. CDR1 is LNHDA and CDR2 is SQIVND in the germline V gene (reference sequence). The CDR3 covers 15 residues. The DNA of the CDR3 is TGTGCCAGTAGCCCCAAACAGGGAGCGAGATCACCCCTCCACTTT. This codes for CASSPKQGARSPLHF.

The chain has TRBV5-1 and TRBJ2-1, with 7 bases identical to TRBD2. V lost 4 bases to trimming and J lost 5 bases; unmatched junction nucleotides: 3. Germline V gives CDR1 SGHRS, CDR2 YFSETQ. The CDR3 spans 13 residues. CDR3 nucleotides: TGCGCCAGCAGCCCCGGGACTAACAATGAGCAGTTCTTC. Amino acid sequence: CASSPGTNNEQFF.